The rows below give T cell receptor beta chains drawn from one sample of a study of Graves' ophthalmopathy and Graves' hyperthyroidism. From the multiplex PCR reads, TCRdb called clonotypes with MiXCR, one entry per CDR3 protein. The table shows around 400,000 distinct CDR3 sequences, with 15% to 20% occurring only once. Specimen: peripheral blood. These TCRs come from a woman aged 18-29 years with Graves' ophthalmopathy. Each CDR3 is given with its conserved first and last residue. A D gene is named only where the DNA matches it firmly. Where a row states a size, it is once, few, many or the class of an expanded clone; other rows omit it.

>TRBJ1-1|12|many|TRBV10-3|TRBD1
CAIGTGYTEAFF
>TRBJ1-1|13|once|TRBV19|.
CASGEGVGTEAFF
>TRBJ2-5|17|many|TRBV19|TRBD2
CASSIDPGLAGRETQYF
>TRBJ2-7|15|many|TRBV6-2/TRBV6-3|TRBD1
CASSYQRQGVGEQYF
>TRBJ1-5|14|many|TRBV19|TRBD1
CASSIVGGGQPQHF
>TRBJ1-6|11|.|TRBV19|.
CASSGGSPLHF
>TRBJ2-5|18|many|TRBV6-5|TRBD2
CASSYGSLAGLIQETQYF
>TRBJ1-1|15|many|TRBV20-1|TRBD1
CSARDRQGASHPAFF
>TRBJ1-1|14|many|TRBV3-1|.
CASTPQPGNTEAFF
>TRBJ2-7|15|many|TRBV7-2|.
CASSPGGLQRAEQYF
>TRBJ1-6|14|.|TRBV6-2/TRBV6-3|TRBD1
CASRPGQLASPLHF
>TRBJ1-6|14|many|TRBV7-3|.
CASSLTGYNSPLHF
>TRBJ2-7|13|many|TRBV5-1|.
CASSSIQGYEQYF
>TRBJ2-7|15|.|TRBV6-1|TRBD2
CASSPRLAGVREQYF
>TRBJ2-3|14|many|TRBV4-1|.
CASSPPEGTDTQYF
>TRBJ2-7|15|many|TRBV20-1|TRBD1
CSASAGTGKIYEQYF
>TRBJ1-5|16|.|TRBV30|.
CALDKGAPGSNQPQHF